A selection of T cell receptor beta chains follows, all from one sample in a study of shared clonotypes between healthy human individuals. The data were produced by immunoSEQ multiplex PCR, yet TCRdb's version contains in-frame clones alone and is incomplete. Of about 1.1 million clones listed, 75% to 80% are singletons. Source material: memory CD4+ T cells from PBMCs. The receptor set was obtained from a man between 18 and 35 years old in good health. Some clones in this sample may be carry-over from other donors' samples. Both conserved end residues are trimmed from each CDR3. Rows may omit the clone size; those that give it use once, few, many or a size class.

>NA|TRBV19|TRBJ2-3
ASSIKAEDTQY
>few|TRBV7-2|TRBJ2-7
ASSQTTGEGLY
>NA|TRBV10-3|TRBJ1-1
AISEVWNTEAF
>NA|TRBV6-6|TRBJ2-7
ASSDGGNYEQY
>NA|TRBV10-3|TRBJ2-5
AISQGGRETQY
>NA|TRBV10-3|TRBJ1-2
AISISPGTDLANYGYT
>NA|TRBV14|TRBJ2-7
ASSQVIGRDIDEQY
>NA|TRBV2|TRBJ1-5
ASRRGGSNQPQH
>NA|TRBV30|TRBJ1-4
AWSVVGQDNEKLF
>NA|TRBV7-8|TRBJ2-7
ASSFSRASEQY
>few|TRBV7-2|TRBJ1-1
ASSWGRGSTEAF
>many|TRBV28|TRBJ2-2
ASSPTATGELF
>many|TRBV30|TRBJ2-7
AWSVSFESEQY
>few|TRBV7-9|TRBJ1-1
ASSSWDRGTEAF
>many|TRBV27|TRBJ1-1
GTGRKMNTEAF
>NA|TRBV30|TRBJ2-3
AWSIARYGRTDTQY
>NA|TRBV11-2|TRBJ1-6
ASSSSPSPGSPLH